The sequence of this TCR beta chain was determined in a study of beta chain features in type 1 diabetes. General study results and limits: Lower insertion and higher deletion counts appeared at VDJ junctions in type 1 diabetes patients. Overrepresentation of cells with high TCR expression could result from cDNA sequencing. Type 1 diabetes patients had moderately but significantly shorter TCRB CDR3s in all four CD4+ subsets.

On this clone itself: Its antigen is still unknown.

Staining for CD45RO/CCR7/CD25/CD127/CD95/CD27 allowed sorting of CD4+ naive, central memory, regulatory and stem cell-like memory cells. The CDR3 is made up of 15 amino acids. Germline values: CDR1 SGHVS, CDR2 FNYEAQ. Germline trimming cut 1 base from V and 7 bases from J; bases unmatched to any gene: 4. The study reverse transcribed the entire isolated RNA, so it sequenced expressed TCRB transcripts. Measured with immunoSEQ multiplex PCR; TCRdb has only the in-frame clones, and not every one. The data show 400,000 to 600,000 clones, approximately 30% seen once. Sequencing was done on a sample of naive CD4+ T cells from blood. This clonotype was obtained from a man younger than 35 in good health. The chain recombines TRBV7-6 with TRBJ2-1; 10 bases line up with TRBD2. CDR3 residues: CASSLDATSGNEQFF. The CDR3 nucleotides are TGTGCCAGCAGCTTAGATGCGACTAGCGGGAATGAGCAGTTCTTC.